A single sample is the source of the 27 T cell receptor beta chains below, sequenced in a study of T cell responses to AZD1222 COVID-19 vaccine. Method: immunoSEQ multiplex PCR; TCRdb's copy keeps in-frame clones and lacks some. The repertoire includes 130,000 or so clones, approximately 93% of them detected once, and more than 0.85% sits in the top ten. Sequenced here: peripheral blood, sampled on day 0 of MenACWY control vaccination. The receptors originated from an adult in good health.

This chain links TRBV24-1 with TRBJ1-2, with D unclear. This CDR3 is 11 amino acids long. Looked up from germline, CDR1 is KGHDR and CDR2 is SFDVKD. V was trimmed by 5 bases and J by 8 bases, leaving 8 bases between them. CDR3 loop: CATSALGGYTF. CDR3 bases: TGTGCCACCAGTGCCTTGGGAGGCTACACCTTC.

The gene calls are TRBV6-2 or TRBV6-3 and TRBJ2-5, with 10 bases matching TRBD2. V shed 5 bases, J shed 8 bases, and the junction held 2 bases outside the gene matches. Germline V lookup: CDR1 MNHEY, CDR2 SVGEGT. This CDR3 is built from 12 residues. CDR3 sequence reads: CASSRTSGTQYF. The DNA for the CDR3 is TGTGCCAGCAGTCGGACTAGCGGCACCCAGTACTTC.

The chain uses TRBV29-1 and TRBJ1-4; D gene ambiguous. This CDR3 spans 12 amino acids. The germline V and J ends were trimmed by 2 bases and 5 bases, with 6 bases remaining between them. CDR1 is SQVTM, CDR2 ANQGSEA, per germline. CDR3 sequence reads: CSVETQNEKLFF. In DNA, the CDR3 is TGCAGCGTTGAAACACAGAATGAAAAACTGTTTTTT.

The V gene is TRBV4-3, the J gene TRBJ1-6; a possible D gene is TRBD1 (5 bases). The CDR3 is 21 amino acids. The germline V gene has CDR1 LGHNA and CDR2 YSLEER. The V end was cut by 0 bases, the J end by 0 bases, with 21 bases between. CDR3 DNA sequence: TGCGCCAGCAGCCAAGATAGGGTAGGGTTGGGACTAAGCTCCTATAATTCACCCCTCCACTTT. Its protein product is CASSQDRVGLGLSSYNSPLHF.

The CDR3 DNA sequence: TGTGCCAGTAGTATACGGCCCGGCTACGAGCAGTACTTC. As protein: CASSIRPGYEQYF. The chain combines TRBV19 with TRBJ2-7; D is uncertain. CDR1 is LNHDA, CDR2 SQIVND, per germline (reference sequence). Trimming pared 2 bases from V and 3 bases from J, leaving 8 bases between. The CDR3 contains 13 residues.

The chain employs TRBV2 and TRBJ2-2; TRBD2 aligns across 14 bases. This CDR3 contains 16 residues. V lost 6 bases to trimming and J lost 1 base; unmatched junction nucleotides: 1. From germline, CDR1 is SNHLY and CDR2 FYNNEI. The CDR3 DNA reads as TGTGCCAGCAGCGGACTAGCGGGGGGGAACACCGGGGAGCTGTTTTTT. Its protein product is CASSGLAGGNTGELFF. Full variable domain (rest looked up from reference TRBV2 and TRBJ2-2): EPEVTQTPSHQVTQMGQEVILRCVPISNHLYFYWYRQILGQKVEFLVSFYNNEISEKSEIFDDQFSVERPDGSNFTLKIRSTKLEDSAMYFCASSGLAGGNTGELFFGEGSRLTVL.

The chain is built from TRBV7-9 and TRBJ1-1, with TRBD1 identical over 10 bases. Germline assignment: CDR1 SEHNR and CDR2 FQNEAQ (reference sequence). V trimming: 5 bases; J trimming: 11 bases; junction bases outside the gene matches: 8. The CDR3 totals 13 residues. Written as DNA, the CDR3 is TGTGCCAGCAGCGCCAGACAGGGGGCGCGGGCTTTCTTT. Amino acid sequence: CASSARQGARAFF.

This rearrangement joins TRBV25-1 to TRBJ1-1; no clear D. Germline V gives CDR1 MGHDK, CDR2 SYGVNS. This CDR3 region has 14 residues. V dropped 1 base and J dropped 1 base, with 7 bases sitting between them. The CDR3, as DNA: TGTGCCAGCAGTGAATCGGGGAAGAACACTGAAGCTTTCTTT. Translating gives CASSESGKNTEAFF.

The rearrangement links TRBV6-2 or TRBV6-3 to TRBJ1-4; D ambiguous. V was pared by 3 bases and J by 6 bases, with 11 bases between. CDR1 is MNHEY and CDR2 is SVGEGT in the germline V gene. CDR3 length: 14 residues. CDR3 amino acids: CASSYTEEDEKLFF. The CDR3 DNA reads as TGTGCCAGCAGTTATACAGAGGAGGATGAAAAACTGTTTTTT.

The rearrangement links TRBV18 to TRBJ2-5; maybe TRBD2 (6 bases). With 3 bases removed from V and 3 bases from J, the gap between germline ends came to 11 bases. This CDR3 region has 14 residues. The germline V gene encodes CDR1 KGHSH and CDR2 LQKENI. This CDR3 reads CASSPAGLKETQYF. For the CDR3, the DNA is TGTGCCAGCTCACCGGCGGGGCTGAAAGAGACCCAGTACTTC.

The CDR3 region has the DNA TGTGCCAGCAGCGATGCAGGGGGCCACATTCAGTACTTC. Protein sequence: CASSDAGGHIQYF. The chain uses TRBV11-3 and TRBJ2-4; 8 bases fit TRBD1. This CDR3 is 13 amino acids long. The V segment lost 5 bases and the J segment 8 bases; nucleotides outside the gene matches: 5. Germline V lookup: CDR1 SGHNT, CDR2 YENEEA.

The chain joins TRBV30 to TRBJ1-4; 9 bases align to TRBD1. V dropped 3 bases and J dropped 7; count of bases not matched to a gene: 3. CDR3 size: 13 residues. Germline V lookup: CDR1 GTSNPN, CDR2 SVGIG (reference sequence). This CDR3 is CAWRGQGVEKLFF. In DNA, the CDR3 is TGTGCCTGGAGGGGACAGGGAGTTGAAAAACTGTTTTTT.

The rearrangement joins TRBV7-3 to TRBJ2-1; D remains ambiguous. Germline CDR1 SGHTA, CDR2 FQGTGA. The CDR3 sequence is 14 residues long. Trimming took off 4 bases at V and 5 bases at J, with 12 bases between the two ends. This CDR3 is CASSSVGSDNEQFF. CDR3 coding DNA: TGTGCCAGCAGCTCCGTCGGATCCGACAATGAGCAGTTCTTC.

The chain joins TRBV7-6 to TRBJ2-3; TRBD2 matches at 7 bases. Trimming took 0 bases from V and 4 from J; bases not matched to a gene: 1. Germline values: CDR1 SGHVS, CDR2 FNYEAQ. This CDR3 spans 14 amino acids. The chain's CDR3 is CASSLALASDTQYF. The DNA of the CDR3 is TGTGCCAGCAGCTTAGCACTAGCGTCAGATACGCAGTATTTT. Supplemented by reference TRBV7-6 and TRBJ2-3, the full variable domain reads GAGVSQSPRYKVTKRGQDVALRCDPISGHVSLYWYRQALGQGPEFLTYFNYEAQQDKSGLPNDRFSAERPEGSISTLTIQRTEQRDSAMYRCASSLALASDTQYFGPGTRLTVL.

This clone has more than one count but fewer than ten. For the CDR3, the DNA is TGCGCCAGCAGCCATAGATGGGGGCTGGGGCTAGGACAGAGCGAGCAGTACTTC. Protein: CASSHRWGLGLGQSEQYF. The chain links TRBV4-1 to TRBJ2-7, with a possible D match to TRBD1 (6 bases). V was trimmed by 3 bases and J by 6 bases, leaving 27 bases between them. CDR1 MGHRA and CDR2 YSYEKL come from the germline V gene. This CDR3 region has 18 residues.

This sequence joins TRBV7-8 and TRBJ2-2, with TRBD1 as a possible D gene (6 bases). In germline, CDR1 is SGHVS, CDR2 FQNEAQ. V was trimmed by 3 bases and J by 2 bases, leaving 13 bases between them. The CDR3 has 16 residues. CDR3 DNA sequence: TGTGCCAGCAGCTTCGTAGGGGGAATAAACACCGGGGAGCTGTTTTTT. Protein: CASSFVGGINTGELFF.

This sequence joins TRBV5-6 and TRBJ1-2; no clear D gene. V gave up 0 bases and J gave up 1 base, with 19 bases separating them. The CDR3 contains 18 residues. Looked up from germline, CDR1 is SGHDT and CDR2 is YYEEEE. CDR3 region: CASSLASVRWDFNYGYTF. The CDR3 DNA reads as TGTGCCAGCAGCTTGGCATCGGTACGCTGGGATTTTAACTATGGCTACACCTTC.

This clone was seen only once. The CDR3 nucleotides are TGCGCCAGCAGCCTCCTTTCGTTGGCGGAGACCCAGTACTTC. Translated, it gives CASSLLSLAETQYF. The chain has TRBV5-1 and TRBJ2-5; unclear D gene. Germline-derived CDR1 and CDR2 are SGHRS and YFSETQ. The CDR3 is 14 amino acids. V gave up 4 bases and J gave up 5 bases, with 15 bases separating them.

The CDR3 loop is CASSEGGSSYEQYF. The CDR3 DNA sequence: TGTGCCAGCAGCGAGGGTGGCAGCTCCTACGAGCAGTACTTC. The rearrangement uses TRBV5-4 and TRBJ2-7; tentatively, D is TRBD2 (5 bases). The V gene's germline CDR1 is SGHNT and CDR2 YYREEE (reference sequence). This CDR3 comprises 14 residues. Trimming cost V 4 bases and J 0 bases, with 11 bases left between them.

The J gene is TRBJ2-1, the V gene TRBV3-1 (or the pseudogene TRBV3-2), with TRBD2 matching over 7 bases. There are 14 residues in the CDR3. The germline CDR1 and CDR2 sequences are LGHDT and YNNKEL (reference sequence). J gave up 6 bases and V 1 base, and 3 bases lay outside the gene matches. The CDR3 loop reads CASSQGLAGNEQFF. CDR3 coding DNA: TGTGCCAGCAGCCAAGGACTAGCAGGCAATGAGCAGTTCTTC.

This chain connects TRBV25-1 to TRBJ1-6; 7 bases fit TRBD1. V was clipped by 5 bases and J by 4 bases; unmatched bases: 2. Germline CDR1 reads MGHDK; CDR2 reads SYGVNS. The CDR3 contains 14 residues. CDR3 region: CASSTTGYNSPLHF. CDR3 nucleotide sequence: TGTGCCAGCAGTACGACAGGGTATAATTCACCCCTCCACTTT.

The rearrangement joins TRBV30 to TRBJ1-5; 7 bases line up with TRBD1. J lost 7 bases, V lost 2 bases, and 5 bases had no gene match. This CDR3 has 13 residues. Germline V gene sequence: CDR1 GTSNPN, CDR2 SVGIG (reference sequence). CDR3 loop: CAWSTTGFQPQHF. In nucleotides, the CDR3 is TGTGCCTGGAGTACGACAGGGTTCCAGCCCCAGCATTTT.

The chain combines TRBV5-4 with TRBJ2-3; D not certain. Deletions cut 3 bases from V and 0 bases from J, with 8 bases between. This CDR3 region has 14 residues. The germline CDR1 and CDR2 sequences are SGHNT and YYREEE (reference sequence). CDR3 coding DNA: TGTGCCAGCAGCTGGGGTGGGAGCACAGATACGCAGTATTTT. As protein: CASSWGGSTDTQYF.

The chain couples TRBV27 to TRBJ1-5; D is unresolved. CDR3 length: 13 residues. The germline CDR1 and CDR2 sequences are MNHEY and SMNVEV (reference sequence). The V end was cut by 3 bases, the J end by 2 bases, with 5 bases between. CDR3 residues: CASSFKGNQPQHF. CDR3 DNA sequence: TGTGCCAGCAGTTTCAAGGGCAATCAGCCCCAGCATTTT.

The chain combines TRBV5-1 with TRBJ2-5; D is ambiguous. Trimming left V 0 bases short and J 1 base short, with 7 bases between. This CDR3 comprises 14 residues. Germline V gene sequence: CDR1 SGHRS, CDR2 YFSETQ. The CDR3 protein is CASSLDPGQETQYF. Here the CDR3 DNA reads TGCGCCAGCAGCTTGGACCCTGGCCAAGAGACCCAGTACTTC. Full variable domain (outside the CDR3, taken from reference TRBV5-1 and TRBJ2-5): KAGVTQTPRYLIKTRGQQVTLSCSPISGHRSVSWYQQTPGQGLQFLFEYFSETQRNKGNFPGRFSGRQFSNSRSEMNVSTLELGDSALYLCASSLDPGQETQYFGPGTRLLVL.

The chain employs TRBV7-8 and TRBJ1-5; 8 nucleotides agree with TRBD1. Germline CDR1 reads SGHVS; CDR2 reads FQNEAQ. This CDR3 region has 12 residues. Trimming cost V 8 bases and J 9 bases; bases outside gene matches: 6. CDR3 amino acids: CASETGEGPQHF. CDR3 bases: TGTGCCAGCGAGACAGGGGAAGGGCCCCAGCATTTT.

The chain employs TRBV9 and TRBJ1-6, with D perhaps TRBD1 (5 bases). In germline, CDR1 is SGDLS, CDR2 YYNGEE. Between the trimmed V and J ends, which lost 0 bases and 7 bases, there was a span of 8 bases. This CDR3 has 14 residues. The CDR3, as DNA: TGTGCCAGCAGCGTAGACAGGCCGAATTCACCCCTCCACTTT. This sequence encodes CASSVDRPNSPLHF.